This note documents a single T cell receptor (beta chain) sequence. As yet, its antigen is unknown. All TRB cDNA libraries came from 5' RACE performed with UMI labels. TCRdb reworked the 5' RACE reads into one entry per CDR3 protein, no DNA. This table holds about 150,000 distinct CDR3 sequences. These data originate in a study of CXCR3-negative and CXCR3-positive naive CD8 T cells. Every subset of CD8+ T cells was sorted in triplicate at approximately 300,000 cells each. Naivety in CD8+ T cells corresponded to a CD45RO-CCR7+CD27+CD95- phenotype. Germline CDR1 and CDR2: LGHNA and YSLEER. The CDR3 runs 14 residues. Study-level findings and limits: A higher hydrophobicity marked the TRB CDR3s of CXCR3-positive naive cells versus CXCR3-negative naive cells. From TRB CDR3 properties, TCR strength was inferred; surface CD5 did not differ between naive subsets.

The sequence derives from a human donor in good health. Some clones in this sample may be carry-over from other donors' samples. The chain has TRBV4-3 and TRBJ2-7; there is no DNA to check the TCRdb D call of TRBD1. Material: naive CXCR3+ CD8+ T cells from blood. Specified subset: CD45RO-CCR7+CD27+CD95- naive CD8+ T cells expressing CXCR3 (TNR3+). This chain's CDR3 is CASSPWDLSYEQYF.